This T cell receptor beta chain came from a study of blood T cell repertoires in COVID-19. Study in general: The United States, Italy and Spain provided the acute and convalescent COVID-19 samples. Sample material is recorded as cDNA or gDNA derived from T cells, B-cell-depleted T cells, or PBMCs.

In the original analysis: Counts of nucleated cells, estimated from reference gene primer amplification, were obtained. Profiled with immunoSEQ multiplex PCR; TCRdb holds only in-frame clones, not every one. The D gene and trimming were derived from the DNA, and the V and J assignments and clone size from that table. The sample lists 68,000 or so clones; approximately 88% were seen once. The CDR3 is 12 residues long. V lost 6 bases to trimming and J lost 6 bases; unmatched junction nucleotides: 3. Germline lookup yields CDR1 SEHNR and CDR2 FQNEAQ (reference sequence). The origin of this receptor is a human donor in a cohort sampled during active COVID-19. The sequencing input was peripheral blood. This chain joins TRBV7-9 and TRBJ2-7; 9 bases line up with TRBD1. This CDR3 reads CASRVDRGEQYF. The CDR3 coding sequence is TGTGCCAGCAGGGTGGACAGGGGCGAGCAGTACTTC.